The 18 T cell receptor beta chains below were found in one sample sequenced in a study of early T cells in non-severe SARS-CoV-2 infection (dated by TCRdb to the early 2020s). The method was 5' RACE. The data were produced on a NextSeq 500. TCRdb reworked the public reads: Q25 trimming with fastp, MiXCR clone assembly, productive beta chains retained. A single entry per CDR3 protein holds the most common genes and DNA from its merged rows. This sample comprises 97,000 or so distinct CDR3 sequences, 9.5% to 11% of them detected only once. Around 4.8% of the sample is held by the ten biggest clonotypes. The sample here was whole blood, taken at baseline. Receptor source: an adult who was a healthcare worker with PCR-confirmed SARS-CoV-2 infection or an uninfected control (not recorded which).

This clonotype was detected only a few times. The rearrangement uses TRBV5-4 and TRBJ1-3; D gene unclear. Germline loops: CDR1 SGHNT, CDR2 YYREEE (reference sequence). Trimming left V 4 bases short and J 0 bases short, with 11 bases between. The CDR3 loop spans 15 amino acids. The CDR3 DNA sequence: TGTGCCAGCAGCGTCTACAGCGACTCTGGAAACACCATATATTTT. Its translation is CASSVYSDSGNTIYF.

This clonotype was counted at least ten times. This chain joins TRBV20-1 and TRBJ2-3, with D maybe TRBD1 (5 bases). This CDR3 comprises 14 residues. CDR1 is DFQATT, CDR2 SNEGSKA, per germline (reference sequence). The V and J ends lost 4 bases and 1 base respectively, with 12 bases between them. CDR3 protein: CSAKQEWGTDTQYF. As DNA, the CDR3 is TGCAGTGCTAAACAGGAGTGGGGCACAGATACGCAGTATTTT.

V is TRBV18 and J is TRBJ2-6; D not resolved. The CDR3 contains 14 residues. CDR1 KGHSH and CDR2 LQKENI come from the germline V gene. V lost 2 bases and J 4 bases, leaving 6 bases between the germline ends. CDR3 in amino acids: CASSPTTGANVLTF. CDR3 sequence (DNA): TGTGCCAGCTCACCAACAACGGGGGCCAACGTCCTGACTTTC.

This clonotype was recorded at least ten times. This rearrangement joins TRBV9 to TRBJ2-3, with a tentative D call TRBD2 (6 bases). Trimming took 4 bases from V and 4 from J, leaving 16 bases between them. This CDR3 comprises 15 residues. Germline V gene sequence: CDR1 SGDLS, CDR2 YYNGEE. The CDR3 nucleotides read TGTGCCAGCAGCCCCGGAGGGGAGCTAGCAGATACGCAGTATTTT. It yields the protein CASSPGGELADTQYF.

This clonotype has more than one count but fewer than ten. The chain uses TRBV12-3 or TRBV12-4 and TRBJ1-2, with TRBD1 identical over 10 bases. This CDR3 is built from 15 residues. V lost 5 bases, J lost 4 bases, and 7 bases stayed unmatched. The CDR3 nucleotides read TGTGCCAGCAGTCCGGGACAGGGGCTTTTCTATGGCTACACCTTC. Encoded protein: CASSPGQGLFYGYTF.

The V gene is TRBV3-1, the J gene TRBJ2-4; D is possibly TRBD2 (6 bases). Germline CDR1 LGHDT, CDR2 YNNKEL (reference sequence). The CDR3 has 13 residues. The V gene lost 5 bases and the J gene lost 6 bases, with 11 bases spanning the gap. In DNA form, the CDR3 reads TGTGCCAGCAGCATGGCGGAGGGAAACATTCAGTACTTC. This gives the protein CASSMAEGNIQYF.

Many counts were recorded for this clonotype. The rearrangement uses TRBV3-1 and TRBJ2-1; 7 nucleotides agree with TRBD1. CDR3 length: 14 residues. Germline-derived CDR1 and CDR2 are LGHDT and YNNKEL (reference sequence). V lost 4 bases and J lost 0; bases outside the gene matches: 0. CDR3: CASSRTGSYNEQFF. CDR3 sequence (DNA): TGTGCCAGCAGCCGGACAGGCTCCTACAATGAGCAGTTCTTC.

This clonotype has only a few counts. The rearrangement uses TRBV24-1 and TRBJ2-1; D is unresolved. Trimming took 5 bases from V and 9 from J, leaving 10 bases between them. Germline values: CDR1 KGHDR, CDR2 SFDVKD. This CDR3 is 12 amino acids long. The CDR3: CATSVGPAEQFF. The CDR3 DNA is TGTGCCACCAGTGTGGGTCCCGCTGAGCAGTTCTTC.

This chain uses TRBV3-1 with TRBJ2-7, with D perhaps matching TRBD2 (6 bases). The CDR3 totals 14 residues. Trimming left V 4 bases short and J 3 bases short, with 13 bases between. Germline V gene data show CDR1 as LGHDT and CDR2 as YNNKEL (reference sequence). CDR3: CASSPGLLRYEQYF. CDR3 nucleotides: TGTGCCAGCAGCCCGGGACTGCTGCGCTACGAGCAGTACTTC.

This clonotype was counted ten times or more. The chain links TRBV7-9 to TRBJ1-2; D unclear. V dropped 0 bases and J dropped 8 bases, with 13 bases sitting between them. This CDR3 is built from 14 residues. Germline loops: CDR1 SEHNR, CDR2 FQNEAQ (reference sequence). CDR3 amino acids: CASSLAAAGSGYTF. CDR3 bases: TGTGCCAGCAGCTTAGCTGCAGCTGGATCGGGCTACACCTTC.

CDR3 coding DNA: TGCCTAGCGGAAACCACAGATACGCAGTATTTT. This encodes CLAETTDTQYF. V is TRBV20-1 and J is TRBJ2-3; 7 positions match TRBD2. This CDR3 is 11 amino acids long. The V gene's germline CDR1 is DFQATT and CDR2 SNEGSKA (reference sequence).

The table lists this clonotype with a few counts. The genes are TRBV19 and TRBJ2-3; 7 bases are shared with TRBD2. Per the germline V gene, CDR1 is LNHDA and CDR2 is SQIVND (reference sequence). The V and J ends lost 6 bases and 9 bases, in that order; junction bases with no gene match: 6. The CDR3 totals 12 residues. The CDR3 bases are TGTGCCAGTAGCCAGCTAGCGGAAACGCAGTATTTT. Translating it yields CASSQLAETQYF.

This clonotype was counted a few times. This chain uses TRBV29-1 with TRBJ2-7; the match to TRBD2 covers 7 bases. Germline assignment: CDR1 SQVTM and CDR2 ANQGSEA. With V trimmed by 6 bases and J by 2 bases, 4 bases remained unmatched. The CDR3 length is 12 residues. CDR3 loop: CSVSSGPYEQYF. The CDR3 DNA is TGCAGCGTCTCTAGCGGACCCTACGAGCAGTACTTC.

This clonotype appeared a few times. The V gene is TRBV10-3, the J gene TRBJ2-1, with 7 bases matching TRBD2. Trimming removed 6 bases from V and 8 bases from J; junction bases left unmatched: 7. Germline V gene data show CDR1 as ENHRY and CDR2 as SYGVKD. The CDR3 is made up of 13 amino acids. The CDR3 DNA sequence: TGTGCCATCAGGCCGGGGGGTGCCGATGAGCAGTTCTTC. Amino acid sequence: CAIRPGGADEQFF.

The chain combines TRBV7-9 with TRBJ2-7, with 11 bases identical to TRBD2. Germline V gene sequence: CDR1 SEHNR, CDR2 FQNEAQ (reference sequence). The CDR3 has 15 amino acids. Trimming removed 5 bases from V and 3 bases from J; junction bases left unmatched: 6. The CDR3 DNA sequence: TGTGCCAGCAGCGCAGGGACTAGCGGTTACTACGAGCAGTACTTC. This translates into CASSAGTSGYYEQYF.

This clonotype was observed a handful of times. The rearrangement uses TRBV9 and TRBJ2-2, with D unresolved. The ends were cut back, 0 bases at V and 6 bases at J, with 6 bases in the middle. CDR1 and CDR2 (germline): SGDLS, YYNGEE. The CDR3 consists of 13 residues. The CDR3 nucleotides read TGTGCCAGCAGCGTAGCTAGATCCGGGGAGCTGTTTTTT. It codes for CASSVARSGELFF.

V usage is TRBV29-1 and J usage is TRBJ2-1; perhaps D is TRBD1 or TRBD2 (5 bases each). The CDR3 is 13 amino acids. V was shortened by 1 base and J by 7 bases, with 11 bases between the two germline ends. The germline V gene encodes CDR1 SQVTM and CDR2 ANQGSEA. CDR3 sequence reads: CSVEVRWGNEQFF. The CDR3 bases are TGCAGCGTTGAAGTTCGTTGGGGGAATGAGCAGTTCTTC.

In its sample, this clonotype was seen a few times. The rearrangement joins TRBV4-2 to TRBJ2-2; the D gene is possibly TRBD1 (6 bases). Per the germline V gene, CDR1 is LGHNA and CDR2 is YNFKEQ. Trimming removed 8 bases at V and 1 base at J, with 17 bases between. This CDR3 spans 16 amino acids. CDR3 in amino acids: CASSDSGTKNTGELFF. CDR3 nucleotides: TGTGCCAGCTCCGACTCCGGGACAAAGAACACCGGGGAGCTGTTTTTT.